This TCR beta chain was sequenced in a study of cytomegalovirus exposure and HLA in healthy donors (dated by TCRdb to about 2017). Broadly, across the study: An earlier analysis of approximately 600 of the donors reported roughly 300 Gb of sequence data and some 120 million unique TCR beta sequences from some 180 million T cells. An early release covering 500 to 750 HLA-typed donors comprised roughly 300 gigabases of sequencing data and tens of millions of unique TCR sequences. The genetic ancestry cluster associated with self-reported Caucasian donors included 81% of the approximately 400 genotyped donors. The study aimed to test whether cataloging public T cell receptors could reveal signatures of past pathogen exposure. Using immunosequencing, the study profiled T cell repertoires from 500 to 800 subjects and related those repertoires to cytomegalovirus serostatus. A separate validation cohort of 90 to 150 different subjects was used in addition to the approximately 700-subject first cohort. To predict cytomegalovirus infection status, the study combined high-throughput TCR immunosequencing, statistical association of individual TCRs with disease status, and machine learning. In a later analysis, previously published TCR beta repertoires from 500 to 750 donors were re-analyzed and high-resolution HLA genotyping was added so that TCR occurrence patterns could be studied. Rather than drawing on any new phenotypic data, the later analysis identified candidate immune exposures from TCR beta sequences and the way those sequences occurred across donors. An earlier analysis of 500 to 750 of the donors applied high-throughput TCR beta sequencing to assess whether each TCR beta V gene segment acted as functional or pseudogenic. Donor age, sex, ethnicity and CMV serostatus were compiled alongside the repertoire data. A later genetic analysis used genome-wide SNP genotypes for about 65% of the roughly 700 donors, treating that subset as a discovery cohort. All discovery cohort repertoires had been generated using a single sequencing platform. Class I and class II HLA loci were covered by the typing at four-digit resolution. The number of typed donors differed by locus: 629-630 for A, B, C, DRB1 and DQB1; 522 for DQA1; approximately 600 for DPA1; and about 450 for DPB1. About 5 DR-DQ haplotypes were handled as single units for association and clustering, since linkage in the cohort was strong. Among roughly 400 genotyped donors of the cohort, an average of around 240,000 unique TCR beta nucleotide sequences were sequenced per donor, about a sixth of them non-productive.

The cohort consisted of fewer than 700 healthy bone marrow donors. At the time of sampling, all cohort members were nominally healthy, though unrecorded immune exposures were likely present. The donor was CMV seronegative and was included in the group of 352 seronegative cohort members. A peripheral blood sample was collected from each donor, and TCR beta sequencing was performed on peripheral blood mononuclear cells. The Qiagen DNeasy Blood Extraction Kit was used to extract genomic DNA from the blood cell samples. Library construction relied on the immunoSEQ multiplex PCR assay. For the multiplex PCR, a mixture combining 60 forward primers for TCR Vbeta segments and 13 reverse primers for TCR Jbeta segments was used. Amplification of the CDR3 region of rearranged TCR beta genes was performed with a multiplex PCR assay on genomic DNA. Amplified TCR beta libraries were sequenced as 87-base-pair reads on the Illumina HiSeq System. In the original analysis: A later analysis counted about 76 million unique TCR beta chains across the 600 to 850 repertoires, and 9 million to 14 million of these chains were shared by at least two donors. Raw reads were error-corrected and collapsed into unique sequences with a nearest-neighbor algorithm that merged closely related sequences to remove PCR and sequencing errors. To assign V, D and J gene segments, CDR3 sequences were aligned to IMGT reference sequences. For a sequence to be retained, a match of at least six nucleotides to both a V gene segment and a J gene segment was required. A rearrangement counted as productive if the CDR3 had no stop codons and remained in frame with V and J, and every other rearrangement counted as non-productive. CDR3 was defined according to IMGT convention as the region running from the second conserved V-encoded cysteine to the conserved J-encoded phenylalanine. Sequences without an unambiguous match to a single V gene segment were excluded from the earlier analysis of almost 600 of the donors. An earlier analysis of 587 of the donors called V segments functional above 56.7% productive rearrangements and segregating when the between-donor standard deviation exceeded 5%. A statistical classification framework was built to diagnose cytomegalovirus status from the catalog of TCR beta chain sequences. In a later analysis, V and J genes were assigned by comparing TCR nucleotide sequences against IMGT/GENE-DB human TR gene sequences. Using the TCRdist pipeline, a later analysis assigned CDR3 sequences along with most-parsimonious VDJ recombination scenarios. In a later analysis, each TCR beta chain was defined by its CDR3 amino acid sequence together with its V-gene family, and reads lacking a unique V-gene family were excluded. In a later analysis, approximately 640 highly shared, low-generation-probability nucleotide sequences were removed to address suspected cross-contamination and a sequencing artifact. In a later analysis, a clonal expansion index was calculated for each public chain from normalized within-repertoire ranks of inferred template counts. Generation probabilities in a later analysis came from a VDJ recombination model fitted to out-of-frame rearrangements, and those results were checked against IGoR. Hypergeometric tests were used in a later analysis to score TCR-TCR, TCR-HLA and TCR-CMV co-occurrence, with a repertoire-size bias correction applied to the TCR pairs. False discovery rates were estimated in a later analysis by permuting HLA or CMV assignments 20 times. In a later analysis, co-occurring TCRs were grouped using DBSCAN, and TCRdist sequence similarity was added for clustering within HLA-allele-positive subsets. Repertoires with fewer than 30,000 or more than 120,000 public chains, plus five repertoires with anomalous nucleotide sharing, were excluded from co-occurrence clustering. As stored in TCRdb, this immuneACCESS dataset retains in-frame rearrangements with V and J assigned. A fraction of the clones does not appear; measured against another copy, unresolved V genes explain less than half of the discrepancy, and the remainder lacks a known reason. That table supplies the V and J calls and clone size; D and trimming were determined from the DNA. The sample table on file contains 100,000 to 150,000 clones. More than 1.5% of the sample is held by the ten biggest clonotypes.

Comments on this clone: The target of this receptor is not known.

Reading the germline V gene gives CDR1 SGHDT and CDR2 YYEEEE. The germline V end is reduced by 4 bases and the J end by 4 bases; junction bases left unmatched: 4. There are 13 amino acids in the CDR3, from cysteine to phenylalanine inclusive. The retained sequence is limited to the CDR3, 39 bases, with the frame set at the first base. Overall results and qualifications from the work: Linkage disequilibrium might explain the correlated functional status among segregating V segments, but an unknown experimental factor could not be ruled out. Most TCR sequences were seen in very few donors, while some public TCRs were found in many individuals. A cluster of highly shared sequence variants was judged likely to be a technical artifact of the sequencing pipeline. Because some donors lacked HLA typing at each locus, the association tests relied only on the typed subset. According to a later analysis, most CMV-associated TCR beta chains appeared to be HLA-restricted, and the HLA associations seemed to be driven largely by CMV exposure. The cohort was sequenced for TCR beta chains only, and without alpha or paired-chain data the features that could be detected were limited. A later analysis found that HLA-associated TCR beta chains were more clonally expanded and had lower generation probabilities than equally common non-associated chains. Compared with the roughly 670-donor mean, donors in an Asian-associated ancestry cluster had fewer N-insertions in productive TCRs, according to a later genetic analysis. Some IMGT-functional V segments, including TRBV6-2 and TRBV6-3, could not be distinguished by the 87-base-pair reads and were therefore excluded. In an earlier analysis of some 500 of the donors, most TCR beta V segments were observed in productive rearrangements about 87% or about 30% of the time, broadly matching IMGT annotations. A further reported finding was that TCR beta sequences accurately predicted the HLA-A and HLA-B alleles for most subjects in the first cohort. In a later analysis, several top co-occurrence clusters were reported to appear linked to parvovirus B19, influenza, CMV and Epstein-Barr virus. Sequencing depth was assumed to be roughly uniform across donors in the presence/absence analyses, though that assumption may not hold. When HLA alleles, especially DR and DQ, strongly co-occurred, TCR associations were difficult to assign to individual alleles. For the cohort, immune exposure information was limited to CMV serostatus. The authors suggested that the approach could potentially be extended to other disease states and immunological phenotypes. Because counts were too low, approximately 18 rarely observed V segments, including chromosome 9 orphons, were excluded from the earlier analysis of 500 to 700 of the donors. At a false discovery rate of 0.05, a later analysis linked around 15,000 TCR beta sequences to specific HLA alleles. In a later genetic analysis, a missense DCLRE1C variant was associated with V-gene and J-gene trimming of TCR beta chains, and the association was replicated in an independent cohort. The study listed 150 to 200 TCR beta chains as associated with cytomegalovirus. In both the original and validation cohorts, the classifier was reported to diagnose cytomegalovirus status with high specificity and sensitivity. In vitro tests confirmed that a few of the cytomegalovirus-associated TCR beta chains recognize cytomegalovirus antigens. In a later analysis, TCR association rates were found to vary across HLA loci, with the most associated TCRs seen for DRB1 alleles and the fewest for HLA-C alleles.

The clonotype was recovered from a man younger than 35 in good health and CMV-seronegative. The chain is encoded by TRBV5-6 joined to TRBJ1-2, with 7 middle bases fitting TRBD1. Material for sequencing was PBMCs. The CDR3 region has the sequence CASSQGQSYGYTF. The sequenced DNA: TGTGCCAGCAGCCAGGGACAGAGCTATGGCTACACCTTC. Extended through the reference TRBV5-6 and TRBJ1-2 proteins, this CDR3 yields the full variable domain: DAGVTQSPTHLIKTRGQQVTLRCSPKSGHDTVSWYQQALGQGPQFIFQYYEEEERQRGNFPDRFSGHQFPNYSSELNVNALLLGDSALYLCASSQGQSYGYTFGSGTRLTVV.